The T cell receptor beta chain under discussion was sequenced for a study of yellow fever vaccine responses in identical twins. One entry per CDR3 protein results from TCRdb running MiXCR on the RT-PCR reads. This table holds about 2,400 distinct CDR3 sequences, roughly 85% found once. The CDR3 contains 14 residues. Trimming took off 6 bases at V and 6 bases at J, with 18 bases between the two ends. Looked up from germline, CDR1 is SNHLY and CDR2 is FYNNEI. As regards this clonotype: Its antigen remains unidentified.

General study findings and limits: Vaccine-induced T cell responses in twins were reportedly observed to appear partly convergent, partly personalized.

The chain links TRBV2 to TRBJ2-7; D possibly corresponds to TRBD1 (5 bases). The sample in question was T cells from blood (PBMCs), unsorted or a sorted subset (not recorded which), obtained before or after yellow fever vaccination (not recorded which). The TCR comes from a woman aged 18-35 years who received the yellow fever vaccine. The DNA for the CDR3 is TGTGCCAGCAGCATACCTCACAGGTCCCCCGAGCAGTACTTC. It codes for CASSIPHRSPEQYF.